These 26 T cell receptor beta chains were all obtained from the same sample, sequenced in a study of CD8 T cells in ankylosing spondylitis. Notes on the study in general: Ankylosing spondylitis blood seemed to carry a telltale TCR beta motif made of roughly eight highly homologous variants.

TCRdb re-derived calls from the 5' RACE reads in MiXCR, one entry per CDR3 protein. The sample lists under 550,000 distinct CDR3 sequences; 25% to 30% were seen once. Antigens of these TCRs are unknown. Sample: blood, either unsorted or a sorted T cell fraction (not recorded which). These receptors all stem from a male donor with ankylosing spondylitis.

The chain carries TRBV2 and TRBJ1-1; D gene ambiguous. V lost 2 bases, J lost 4 bases, and 8 bases lay in between. The CDR3 has 13 residues. Per the germline V gene, CDR1 is SNHLY and CDR2 is FYNNEI. The CDR3 protein is CASSESESTEAFF. CDR3 nucleotides: TGTGCCAGCAGTGAATCTGAGTCCACTGAAGCTTTCTTT.

The CDR3 region is CASSLKRPSGRGADTQYF. In DNA form, the CDR3 reads TGTGCCAGCAGCTTAAAGAGGCCTAGCGGGAGGGGGGCAGATACGCAGTATTTT. This chain links TRBV7-8 with TRBJ2-3; 12 bases line up with TRBD2. After removal of 2 bases from V and 4 bases from J, the junction contained 10 bases not matched to a gene. This CDR3 has 18 residues. The germline CDR1 and CDR2 sequences are SGHVS and FQNEAQ.

V is TRBV12-3 or TRBV12-4 and J is TRBJ1-5; D possibly corresponds to TRBD1 (6 bases). Deletions cut 6 bases from V and 2 bases from J, with 14 bases between. The CDR3 loop spans 15 amino acids. CDR3 in DNA: TGTGCCAGCAGCCTTACAGGGAGGCGCAATCAGCCCCAGCATTTT. Encoded protein: CASSLTGRRNQPQHF.

This clonotype turned up a few times. The V and J genes are TRBV3-1 and TRBJ1-5, with a tentative D call TRBD1 (6 bases). This CDR3 has 14 residues. V was pared by 0 bases and J by 6 bases, with 9 bases between. CDR1 and CDR2 (germline): LGHDT, YNNKEL (reference sequence). Here the CDR3 reads CASSQDQGIQPQHF. CDR3 in DNA: TGTGCCAGCAGCCAAGATCAGGGGATTCAGCCCCAGCATTTT.

CDR3 amino acids: CSVEENRGVSGANVLTF. CDR3 bases: TGCAGCGTTGAAGAGAACCGAGGAGTCTCTGGGGCCAACGTCCTGACTTTC. This chain links TRBV29-1 with TRBJ2-6, with D unresolved. V was trimmed by 0 bases and J by 0 bases, leaving 12 bases between them. This CDR3 is built from 17 residues. The V gene's germline CDR1 is SQVTM and CDR2 ANQGSEA.

This clonotype was observed a handful of times. The chain joins TRBV5-1 to TRBJ1-6; D not resolved. Between the trimmed V and J ends, which lost 0 bases and 3 bases, there was a span of 7 bases. This CDR3 has 15 amino acids. Germline-derived CDR1 and CDR2 are SGHRS and YFSETQ. In DNA, the CDR3 is TGCGCCAGCAGCTTGGAGGCAGACTATAATTCACCCCTCCACTTT. Translation gives CASSLEADYNSPLHF.

V gene TRBV7-6 combines with J gene TRBJ1-2; 7 bases are a match to TRBD1. CDR1 is SGHVS and CDR2 is FNYEAQ in the germline V gene. V shed 2 bases and J 8 bases; nucleotides not matched to a gene: 5. The CDR3 spans 13 residues. The CDR3 DNA reads TGTGCCAGCAGCTTATCCGGGACAGACGGCTACACCTTC. It encodes CASSLSGTDGYTF.

The chain joins TRBV15 to TRBJ2-1; TRBD1 aligns across 9 bases. CDR3 length: 17 residues. J lost 2 bases, V lost 2 bases, and 7 bases had no gene match. Germline assignment: CDR1 LNHNV and CDR2 YYDKDF (reference sequence). This CDR3 reads CATSRTSGTGTYNEQFF. The CDR3 region has the DNA TGTGCCACCAGCAGAACTTCCGGGACAGGGACCTACAATGAGCAGTTCTTC.

The gene calls are TRBV11-2 and TRBJ2-7; unclear D gene. This CDR3 is built from 16 residues. Germline CDR1 and CDR2: SGHAT and FQNNGV. The germline V and J ends were trimmed by 3 bases and 1 base, with 16 bases remaining between them. The chain's CDR3 is CASSLKKRPGSYEQYV. For the CDR3, the DNA is TGTGCCAGCAGCTTGAAGAAACGACCTGGGTCCTACGAGCAGTACGTC.

In this sample, this clonotype turned up a few times. This sequence joins TRBV7-9 and TRBJ2-7; D ambiguous. CDR1 is SEHNR and CDR2 is FQNEAQ in the germline V gene (reference sequence). The V gene lost 4 bases and the J gene lost 0 bases, with 10 bases spanning the gap. The CDR3 is 14 residues long. For the CDR3, the DNA is TGTGCCAGCAGCTCCAAGGACGGCTCCTACGAGCAGTACTTC. Translated, it gives CASSSKDGSYEQYF.

V gene TRBV30 combines with J gene TRBJ2-1; D perhaps matches TRBD1 (5 bases). This CDR3 region has 14 residues. V was clipped by 2 bases and J by 2 bases, with 10 bases between them. The germline gives CDR1 GTSNPN, CDR2 SVGIG (reference sequence). The CDR3 coding sequence is TGTGCCTGGAGTAGGGGTAGTCCCTACAATGAGCAGTTCTTC. It codes for CAWSRGSPYNEQFF.

The table lists this clonotype with a few counts. This chain links TRBV29-1 with TRBJ2-4; D may be TRBD2 (5 bases). V was trimmed by 4 bases and J by 2 bases, leaving 9 bases between them. The CDR3 is 13 residues long. The germline gives CDR1 SQVTM, CDR2 ANQGSEA. CDR3 sequence (DNA): TGCAGCGTTGCCTGGGAGACCAAAAACATTCAGTACTTC. Translating gives CSVAWETKNIQYF.

This clonotype occurred many times. The CDR3 does not close with the conserved phenylalanine or tryptophan, likely indicating a read error. The DNA is omitted, as the CDR3 cannot be located on it reliably, and the CDR3 follows TCRdb's listing. The rearrangement uses TRBV29-1 and TRBJ2-7; the table gives TRBD2 as D, unverified against the DNA. Including both end residues, the CDR3 is 12 amino acids long. Per the germline V gene, CDR1 is SQVTM and CDR2 is ANQGSEA. CDR3 residues: CSVEEGGLGLAL.

The CDR3 DNA reads TGCAGTGCTAGAATGACAGAGTTGAGCTCCTACGAGCAGTACTTC. This sequence encodes CSARMTELSSYEQYF. This rearrangement joins TRBV20-1 to TRBJ2-7; possibly TRBD1 for D (5 bases). Germline V gene data show CDR1 as DFQATT and CDR2 as SNEGSKA (reference sequence). This CDR3 has 15 residues. V lost 2 bases, J lost 0 bases, and 14 bases lay in between.

The table lists this clonotype with a few counts. The genes are TRBV4-2 and TRBJ2-5, with 10 bases that match TRBD2. Per germline, CDR1 LGHNA and CDR2 YNFKEQ. The J segment lost 1 base and the V segment lost 5 bases, leaving 7 bases of the junction unmatched. The CDR3 has 16 amino acids. The CDR3 DNA sequence: TGTGCCAGCAGCTCCCTACTAGCGGGATTCCAAGAGACCCAGTACTTC. It translates to CASSSLLAGFQETQYF.

The chain carries TRBV12-3 or TRBV12-4 and TRBJ1-5, with no clear D. The CDR3 runs 15 residues. V lost 3 bases, J lost 1 base, and 10 bases lay in between. The CDR3 protein is CASSFQVESNQPQHF. The CDR3 DNA is TGTGCCAGCAGTTTTCAGGTTGAGAGCAATCAGCCCCAGCATTTT.

In this sample, this clonotype turned up a few times. The chain links TRBV18 to TRBJ2-7, with unresolved D. V shed 0 bases and J shed 1 base, with 10 bases lying between them. The CDR3 extends over 15 amino acids. Germline V gene data show CDR1 as KGHSH and CDR2 as LQKENI. CDR3 in DNA: TGTGCCAGCTCACCACCGTTCAGGAATTCCTACGAGCAGTACTTC. Encoded protein: CASSPPFRNSYEQYF.

This clonotype was seen more than once but under ten times. The rearrangement uses TRBV24-1 and TRBJ2-1, with 10 bases identical to TRBD2. V lost 2 bases to trimming and J lost 2 bases; unmatched junction nucleotides: 2. CDR3 size: 16 residues. The V gene's germline CDR1 is KGHDR and CDR2 SFDVKD. The CDR3 coding sequence is TGTGCCACCAGTGATTCGACTAGCGGGCCCTACAATGAGCAGTTCTTC. As protein: CATSDSTSGPYNEQFF.

This clonotype turned up a few times. The chain carries TRBV30 and TRBJ1-3, with D uncertain. Looked up from germline, CDR1 is GTSNPN and CDR2 is SVGIG (reference sequence). Trimming left V 4 bases short and J 3 bases short, with 4 bases between. CDR3 size: 11 residues. CDR3 amino acids: CAWTGGNTIYF. The DNA for the CDR3 is TGTGCCTGGACCGGTGGAAACACCATATATTTT.

This clonotype was seen only once. At one end, the junction sequence differs from germline, possibly due to a read error. This chain uses TRBV5-1 with TRBJ1-1; a possible D gene is TRBD1 (5 bases). This CDR3 contains 13 residues. Germline V CDR1 and CDR2: SGHRS, YFSETQ. The DNA of the CDR3 is TGCACCAGCAGCTACGGGGCCAACACTGAAGCTTTCTTT. As protein: CTSSYGANTEAFF.

The chain couples TRBV24-1 to TRBJ2-1; 9 bases map to TRBD1. The CDR3 is 13 residues long. Germline V lookup: CDR1 KGHDR, CDR2 SFDVKD. The V gene end was trimmed by 8 bases and the J gene end by 10 bases; junction bases not matched to a gene: 8. CDR3 sequence (DNA): TGTGCCACCACCGGGACAGGGATGGGGGAGCAGTTCTTC. It encodes CATTGTGMGEQFF.

This clonotype was picked up a small number of times. This sequence joins TRBV7-2 and TRBJ2-3; 10 positions agree with TRBD2. This CDR3 is 16 amino acids long. CDR1 and CDR2 from the germline V gene are SGHTA and FQGNSA. The ends lost 2 bases at V and 6 bases at J; junction bases unmatched: 8. CDR3 in DNA: TGTGCCAGCAGCTTATGGTTAGCGGGAGGACCGGATACGCAGTATTTT. Encoded protein: CASSLWLAGGPDTQYF.

This clonotype was counted many times. The chain links TRBV3-1 to TRBJ1-4; D call uncertain. Per germline, CDR1 LGHDT and CDR2 YNNKEL (reference sequence). Trimming removed 6 bases from V and 7 bases from J, with 18 bases in between. This CDR3 spans 15 amino acids. This chain's CDR3 is CASSPPGWPSEKLFF. The CDR3 nucleotides are TGTGCCAGCAGTCCGCCCGGGTGGCCAAGTGAAAAACTGTTTTTT.

This chain uses TRBV3-1 with TRBJ2-3, with 9 bases matching TRBD2. The V and J ends lost 1 base and 7 bases, in that order; junction bases with no gene match: 3. This CDR3 contains 14 residues. Germline loops: CDR1 LGHDT, CDR2 YNNKEL (reference sequence). Here the CDR3 DNA reads TGTGCCAGCAGCCAAGGGCTAGCGGGGTATACGCAGTATTTT. It translates to CASSQGLAGYTQYF.

The sample holds a few counts of this clonotype. The chain is built from TRBV5-1 and TRBJ2-3; D is perhaps TRBD2 (6 bases). Trimming left V 3 bases short and J 2 bases short, with 19 bases between. Germline V gene data show CDR1 as SGHRS and CDR2 as YFSETQ. The CDR3 is made up of 17 amino acids. CDR3: CASSSSSLAENTDTQYF. CDR3 DNA sequence: TGCGCCAGCAGCTCCTCATCACTAGCAGAGAACACAGATACGCAGTATTTT.

J is TRBJ1-2 and V is TRBV9; TRBD1 is a possible D gene (6 bases). CDR1 and CDR2 from the germline V gene are SGDLS and YYNGEE. The germline V and J ends were trimmed by 4 bases and 7 bases, with 17 bases remaining between them. The CDR3 has 14 amino acids. The CDR3 spells CASSPLQGSGGYTF. The CDR3 DNA reads as TGTGCCAGCAGCCCTCTACAGGGTTCGGGTGGCTACACCTTC.